This record looks at one T cell receptor beta chain sequence and its context. Its antigen is not identified. The record originates from a study of T cell repertoires in cytomegalovirus infection. For the study at large: The study used recently identified HLA-C-restricted and well-studied HLA-B-restricted CMV epitopes. Indications came from public TCR beta signatures; they pointed to CMV infection and to a matching HLA type.

TCRdb redid the calling of the reads with MiXCR, one entry per CDR3 protein. The data contain 640,000 or so distinct CDR3 sequences, about 33% of them singletons. Trimming removed 4 bases from V and 6 bases from J; junction bases left unmatched: 7. The CDR3 covers 16 residues. The germline CDR1 and CDR2 sequences are SGHRS and YFSETQ. Findings of the study overall: Carriers of CMV plus the relevant HLA were identified by cumulative public TCR beta family frequency. Within the response measured ex vivo, HLA-C-restricted CMV-specific TCR beta clonotypes were dominant.

The chain is built from TRBV5-1 and TRBJ2-3; TRBD2 matches 14 bases. The source of this sequence is a human donor in good health (CMV status not recorded). Some clones in this sample may be carry-over from other donors' samples. Material: cultured PBMCs, obtained from culture after CMV antigen stimulation. The CDR3 protein is CASSIGLAGGYDTQYF. The CDR3 coding sequence is TGCGCCAGCAGCATAGGACTAGCGGGGGGCTACGATACGCAGTATTTT.